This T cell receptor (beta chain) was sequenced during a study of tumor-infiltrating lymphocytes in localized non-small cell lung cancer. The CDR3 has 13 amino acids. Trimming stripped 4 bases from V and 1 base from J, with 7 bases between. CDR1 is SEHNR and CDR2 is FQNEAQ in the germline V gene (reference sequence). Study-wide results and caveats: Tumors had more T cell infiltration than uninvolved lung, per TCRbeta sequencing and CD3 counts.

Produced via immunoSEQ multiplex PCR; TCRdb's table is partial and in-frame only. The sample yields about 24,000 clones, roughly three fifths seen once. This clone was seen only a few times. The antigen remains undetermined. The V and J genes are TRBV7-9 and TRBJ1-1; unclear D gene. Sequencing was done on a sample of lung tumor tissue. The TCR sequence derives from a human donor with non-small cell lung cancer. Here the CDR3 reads CASSYHGNTEAFF. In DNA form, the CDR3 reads TGTGCCAGCAGCTACCACGGGAACACTGAAGCTTTCTTT.